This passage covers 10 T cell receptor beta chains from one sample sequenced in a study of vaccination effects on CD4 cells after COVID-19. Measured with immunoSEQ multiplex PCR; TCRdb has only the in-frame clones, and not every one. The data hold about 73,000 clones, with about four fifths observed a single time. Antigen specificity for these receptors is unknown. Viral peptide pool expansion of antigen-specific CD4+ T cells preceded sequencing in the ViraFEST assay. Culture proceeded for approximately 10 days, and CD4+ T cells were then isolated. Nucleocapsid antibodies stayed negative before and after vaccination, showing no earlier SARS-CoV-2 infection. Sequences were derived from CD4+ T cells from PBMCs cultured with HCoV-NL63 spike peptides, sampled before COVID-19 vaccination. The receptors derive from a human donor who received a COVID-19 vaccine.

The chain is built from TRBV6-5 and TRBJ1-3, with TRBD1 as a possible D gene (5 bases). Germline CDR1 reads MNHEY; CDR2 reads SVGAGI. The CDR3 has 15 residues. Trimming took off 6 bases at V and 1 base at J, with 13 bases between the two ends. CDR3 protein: CASSQDRQSGNTIYF. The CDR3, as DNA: TGTGCCAGCAGCCAAGACAGACAGTCTGGAAACACCATATATTTT.

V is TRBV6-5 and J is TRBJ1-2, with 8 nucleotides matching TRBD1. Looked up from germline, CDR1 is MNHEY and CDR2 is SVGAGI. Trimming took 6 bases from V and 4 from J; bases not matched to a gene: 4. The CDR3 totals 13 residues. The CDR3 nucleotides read TGTGCCAGCAGCCAGGACAGGGTCTATGGCTACACCTTC. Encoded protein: CASSQDRVYGYTF.

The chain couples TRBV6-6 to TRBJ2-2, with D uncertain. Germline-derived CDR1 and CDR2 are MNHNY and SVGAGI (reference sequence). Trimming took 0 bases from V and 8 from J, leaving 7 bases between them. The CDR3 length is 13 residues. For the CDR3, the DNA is TGTGCCAGCAGTTACTCCCCCTGGGGGGAGCTGTTTTTT. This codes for CASSYSPWGELFF.

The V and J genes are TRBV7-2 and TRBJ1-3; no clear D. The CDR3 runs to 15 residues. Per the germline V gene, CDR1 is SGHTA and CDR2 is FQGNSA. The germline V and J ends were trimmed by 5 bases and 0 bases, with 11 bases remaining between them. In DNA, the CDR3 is TGTGCCAGCAGCCCTCTGTGGGGCTCTGGAAACACCATATATTTT. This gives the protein CASSPLWGSGNTIYF.

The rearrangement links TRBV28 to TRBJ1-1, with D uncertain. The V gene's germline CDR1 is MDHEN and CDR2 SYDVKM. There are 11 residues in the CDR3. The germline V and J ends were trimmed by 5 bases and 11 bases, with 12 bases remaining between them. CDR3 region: CASSPTLEAFF. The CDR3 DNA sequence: TGTGCCAGCAGTCCTACCCTGGAGGCTTTCTTT.

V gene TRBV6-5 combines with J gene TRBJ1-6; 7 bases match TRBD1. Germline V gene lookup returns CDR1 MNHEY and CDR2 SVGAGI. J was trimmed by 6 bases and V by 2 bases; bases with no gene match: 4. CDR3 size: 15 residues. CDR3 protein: CASSYTGQVNSPLHF. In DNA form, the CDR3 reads TGTGCCAGCAGTTACACTGGACAGGTTAATTCACCCCTCCACTTT.

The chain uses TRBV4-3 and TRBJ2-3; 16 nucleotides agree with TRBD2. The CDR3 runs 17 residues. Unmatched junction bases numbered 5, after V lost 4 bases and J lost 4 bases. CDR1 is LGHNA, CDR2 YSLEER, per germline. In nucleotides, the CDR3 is TGCGCCAGCAGCCGAGGGACTAGCGGGGGGGCTTCAGATACGCAGTATTTT. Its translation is CASSRGTSGGASDTQYF.

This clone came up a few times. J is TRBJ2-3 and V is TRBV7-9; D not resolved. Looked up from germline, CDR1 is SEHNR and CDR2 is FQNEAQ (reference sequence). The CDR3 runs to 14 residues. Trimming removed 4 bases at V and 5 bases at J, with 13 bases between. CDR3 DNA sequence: TGTGCCAGCAGCTCCTTACGGACCGGAGATACGCAGTATTTT. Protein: CASSSLRTGDTQYF.

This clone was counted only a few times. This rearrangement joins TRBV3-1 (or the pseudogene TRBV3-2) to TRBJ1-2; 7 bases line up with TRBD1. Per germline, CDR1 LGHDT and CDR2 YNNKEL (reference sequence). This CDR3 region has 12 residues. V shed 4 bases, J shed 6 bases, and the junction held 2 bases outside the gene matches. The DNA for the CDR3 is TGTGCCAGCAGCCGTGGGACAGATGGCTACACCTTC. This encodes CASSRGTDGYTF.

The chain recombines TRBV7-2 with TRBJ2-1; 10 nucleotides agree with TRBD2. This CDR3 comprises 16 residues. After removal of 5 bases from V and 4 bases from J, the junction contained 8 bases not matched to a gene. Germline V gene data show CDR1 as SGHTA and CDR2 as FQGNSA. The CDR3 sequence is CASSRSGGAGYNEQFF. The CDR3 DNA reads TGTGCCAGCAGCCGCAGCGGGGGGGCCGGGTACAATGAGCAGTTCTTC.